These T cell receptor beta chains were read from a single sample in a study of cytomegalovirus exposure and HLA in healthy donors. TCRdb keeps only in-frame clones here, not all; method: immunoSEQ multiplex PCR. The sample shows some 110,000 clones, over 60% of them seen only once. The sequencing input was PBMCs. Every receptor here comes from a man between 18 and 29 years old in good health and CMV-seronegative. Both conserved end residues are part of each CDR3. The D gene is left open where the match is weak. Clone size appears in some rows only: once, few, many, or a class for an expanded clone.

v_gene: TRBV15; j_gene: TRBJ1-1; abundance: -; d_gene: -; CDR3aa: CAVTGSSYTEAFF; CDR3nt: TGTGCCGTCACGGGGTCAAGTTACACTGAAGCTTTCTTT
v_gene: TRBV19; j_gene: TRBJ1-4; abundance: -; d_gene: TRBD1; CDR3aa: CASTQTGLYEKLFF; CDR3nt: TGTGCCAGTACCCAGACAGGGTTATATGAAAAACTGTTTTTT
v_gene: TRBV7-9; j_gene: TRBJ2-7; abundance: few; d_gene: -; CDR3aa: CASSRHDEQYF; CDR3nt: TGTGCCAGCAGCCGACACGACGAGCAGTACTTC
v_gene: TRBV7-9; j_gene: TRBJ2-7; abundance: -; d_gene: -; CDR3aa: CASSSQTQISPNEQYF; CDR3nt: TGTGCCAGCAGCTCCCAGACTCAAATCTCTCCTAACGAGCAGTACTTC
v_gene: TRBV7-9; j_gene: TRBJ2-1; abundance: few; d_gene: -; CDR3aa: CASSSPGGGSGNNEQFF; CDR3nt: TGTGCCAGCAGCTCGCCAGGGGGCGGGAGCGGTAACAATGAGCAGTTCTTC
v_gene: TRBV27; j_gene: TRBJ2-7; abundance: -; d_gene: -; CDR3aa: CASSFRLQMRRGYEQYF; CDR3nt: TGTGCCAGCAGTTTTCGACTTCAGATGAGAAGGGGCTACGAGCAGTACTTC
v_gene: TRBV5-4; j_gene: TRBJ2-7; abundance: -; d_gene: TRBD1; CDR3aa: CASSRSPGQGFHEQYF; CDR3nt: TGTGCCAGCAGCCGAAGCCCGGGACAGGGTTTCCACGAGCAGTACTTC
v_gene: TRBV27; j_gene: TRBJ1-4; abundance: -; d_gene: -; CDR3aa: CASSFRVSSEKLFF; CDR3nt: TGTGCCAGCAGTTTCAGGGTATCCAGTGAAAAACTGTTTTTT
v_gene: TRBV19; j_gene: TRBJ2-7; abundance: -; d_gene: -; CDR3aa: CASSRQGAYEQYF; CDR3nt: TGTGCCAGTAGTAGGCAGGGTGCCTACGAGCAGTACTTC
v_gene: TRBV5-3; j_gene: TRBJ2-2; abundance: few; d_gene: TRBD2; CDR3aa: CARSASGTSGRNTGELFF; CDR3nt: TGTGCCAGAAGCGCCTCCGGGACTAGCGGGAGGAACACCGGGGAGCTGTTTTTT
v_gene: TRBV4-2; j_gene: TRBJ1-3; abundance: -; d_gene: -; CDR3aa: CASSHARGRGSGNTIYF; CDR3nt: TGTGCCAGCAGCCACGCGCGGGGGAGAGGCTCTGGAAACACCATATATTTT
v_gene: TRBV28; j_gene: TRBJ1-5; abundance: -; d_gene: -; CDR3aa: CASSLVGGQSNQPQHF; CDR3nt: TGTGCCAGCAGTTTGGTTGGGGGCCAAAGCAATCAGCCCCAGCATTTT
v_gene: TRBV27; j_gene: TRBJ1-4; abundance: -; d_gene: TRBD1; CDR3aa: CASSLNGPGGTTNEKLFF; CDR3nt: TGTGCCAGCAGTTTAAATGGGCCAGGGGGCACTACTAATGAAAAACTGTTTTTT
v_gene: TRBV27; j_gene: TRBJ2-5; abundance: -; d_gene: TRBD1; CDR3aa: CASSSPRTGGYQETQYF; CDR3nt: TGTGCCAGCAGTTCCCCACGGACAGGGGGATACCAAGAGACCCAGTACTTC
v_gene: TRBV5-4; j_gene: TRBJ2-1; abundance: -; d_gene: TRBD1; CDR3aa: CSSTRWGQGDNEQFF; CDR3nt: TGTTCCAGCACCAGGTGGGGGCAGGGGGACAATGAGCAGTTCTTC
v_gene: TRBV21-1; j_gene: TRBJ1-5; abundance: -; d_gene: -; CDR3aa: CASSKPHREKGNQPQHF; CDR3nt: TGTGCCAGCAGCAAACCCCACAGGGAAAAAGGCAATCAGCCCCAGCATTTT
v_gene: TRBV28; j_gene: TRBJ2-7; abundance: -; d_gene: TRBD1; CDR3aa: CASSLSGQYYEQYF; CDR3nt: TGTGCCAGCAGTTTATCGGGACAGTACTACGAGCAGTACTTC
v_gene: TRBV27; j_gene: TRBJ2-3; abundance: -; d_gene: -; CDR3aa: CASSLTWGRITDTQYF; CDR3nt: TGTGCCAGCAGTTTAACGTGGGGGAGGATCACAGATACGCAGTATTTT
v_gene: TRBV10-2; j_gene: TRBJ2-7; abundance: -; d_gene: -; CDR3aa: CASREGPEQYF; CDR3nt: TGCGCCAGCAGGGAGGGGCCCGAGCAGTACTTC
v_gene: TRBV4-1; j_gene: TRBJ2-3; abundance: few; d_gene: -; CDR3aa: CASSQDWGALTDTQYF; CDR3nt: TGCGCCAGCAGCCAAGACTGGGGAGCCCTCACAGATACGCAGTATTTT
v_gene: TRBV7-8; j_gene: TRBJ2-7; abundance: -; d_gene: -; CDR3aa: CASSGGASYEQYF; CDR3nt: TGTGCCAGCAGCGGGGGCGCCTCCTACGAGCAGTACTTC
v_gene: TRBV5-4; j_gene: TRBJ2-5; abundance: -; d_gene: -; CDR3aa: CASSGEGGRKTQYF; CDR3nt: TGTGCCAGCAGCGGGGAGGGGGGGCGAAAGACCCAGTACTTC
v_gene: TRBV10-3; j_gene: TRBJ2-2; abundance: -; d_gene: -; CDR3aa: CAIRTGNTGELFF; CDR3nt: TGTGCCATCAGGACAGGGAACACCGGGGAGCTGTTTTTT
v_gene: TRBV5-1; j_gene: TRBJ1-6; abundance: -; d_gene: TRBD1; CDR3aa: CASSPGQGAHSPLHF; CDR3nt: TGCGCCAGCAGCCCCGGACAGGGGGCGCATTCACCCCTCCACTTT
v_gene: TRBV29-1; j_gene: TRBJ1-2; abundance: -; d_gene: TRBD1; CDR3aa: CSVPGQGYPVGYTF; CDR3nt: TGCAGCGTGCCGGGACAGGGGTATCCGGTCGGCTACACCTTC
v_gene: TRBV7-2; j_gene: TRBJ1-1; abundance: few; d_gene: -; CDR3aa: CASSSRLASNTEAFF; CDR3nt: TGTGCCAGCAGCTCCCGGCTAGCCTCGAACACTGAAGCTTTCTTT
v_gene: TRBV19; j_gene: TRBJ1-1; abundance: -; d_gene: -; CDR3aa: CASRIQGNTEAFF; CDR3nt: TGTGCCAGTAGAATACAGGGGAACACTGAAGCTTTCTTT
v_gene: TRBV5-1; j_gene: TRBJ2-7; abundance: few; d_gene: TRBD2; CDR3aa: CASSWTSGSSYEQYF; CDR3nt: TGCGCCAGCAGCTGGACTAGCGGTAGCTCCTACGAGCAGTACTTC
v_gene: TRBV27; j_gene: TRBJ2-2; abundance: -; d_gene: -; CDR3aa: CASFGSNTGELFF; CDR3nt: TGTGCCAGCTTCGGGTCTAACACCGGGGAGCTGTTTTTT
v_gene: TRBV7-6; j_gene: TRBJ2-1; abundance: -; d_gene: -; CDR3aa: CASSFGAYNEQFF; CDR3nt: TGTGCCAGCAGCTTCGGGGCCTACAATGAGCAGTTCTTC
v_gene: TRBV18; j_gene: TRBJ1-4; abundance: -; d_gene: TRBD1; CDR3aa: CASSPRRTGKLFF; CDR3nt: TGTGCCAGCTCACCACGTCGGACAGGAAAACTGTTTTTT
v_gene: TRBV9; j_gene: TRBJ2-3; abundance: -; d_gene: -; CDR3aa: CASSGLSGTDTQYF; CDR3nt: TGTGCCAGCAGCGGACTATCGGGCACAGATACGCAGTATTTT
v_gene: TRBV7-3; j_gene: TRBJ1-2; abundance: -; d_gene: -; CDR3aa: CASSHKRNYGYTF; CDR3nt: TGTGCCAGCAGCCATAAGAGAAACTATGGCTACACCTTC
v_gene: TRBV7-9; j_gene: TRBJ1-5; abundance: -; d_gene: -; CDR3aa: CSSSFLNQPQHF; CDR3nt: TGTTCCAGCAGCTTCCTCAATCAGCCCCAGCATTTT
v_gene: TRBV5-6; j_gene: TRBJ2-7; abundance: -; d_gene: TRBD2; CDR3aa: CASSSGDWNEQYF; CDR3nt: TGTGCCAGCAGTAGCGGGGATTGGAACGAGCAGTACTTC
v_gene: TRBV7-2; j_gene: TRBJ2-1; abundance: -; d_gene: TRBD1; CDR3aa: CASSPSRDRDKFF; CDR3nt: TGTGCCAGCAGCCCAAGCCGGGACAGGGATAAGTTCTTC
v_gene: TRBV29-1; j_gene: TRBJ1-2; abundance: -; d_gene: -; CDR3aa: CSVVIGGTYGYTF; CDR3nt: TGCAGCGTTGTGATCGGGGGGACTTATGGCTACACCTTC